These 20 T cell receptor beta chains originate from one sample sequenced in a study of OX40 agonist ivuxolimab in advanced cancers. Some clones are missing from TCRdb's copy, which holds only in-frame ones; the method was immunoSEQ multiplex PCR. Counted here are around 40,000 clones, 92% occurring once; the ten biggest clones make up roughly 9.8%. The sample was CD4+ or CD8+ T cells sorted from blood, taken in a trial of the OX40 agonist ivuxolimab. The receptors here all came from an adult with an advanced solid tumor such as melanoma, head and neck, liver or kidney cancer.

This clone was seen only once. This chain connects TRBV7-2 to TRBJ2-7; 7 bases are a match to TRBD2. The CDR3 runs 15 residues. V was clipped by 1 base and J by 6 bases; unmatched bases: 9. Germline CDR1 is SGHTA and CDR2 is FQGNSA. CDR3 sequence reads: CASSLEGLGAGEQYF. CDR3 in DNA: TGTGCCAGCAGCTTAGAAGGACTAGGGGCAGGCGAGCAGTACTTC.

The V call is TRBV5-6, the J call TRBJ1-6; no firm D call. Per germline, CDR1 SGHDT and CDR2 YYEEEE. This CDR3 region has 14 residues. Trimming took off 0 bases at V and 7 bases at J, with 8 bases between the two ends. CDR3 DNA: TGTGCCAGCAGCTTGGGCAGTCGGAATTCACCCCTCCACTTT. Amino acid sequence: CASSLGSRNSPLHF.

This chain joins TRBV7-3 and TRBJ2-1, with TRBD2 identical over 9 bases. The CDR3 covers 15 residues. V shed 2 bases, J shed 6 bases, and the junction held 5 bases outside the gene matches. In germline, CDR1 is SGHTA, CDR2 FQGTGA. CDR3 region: CASSLLAGSPNEQFF. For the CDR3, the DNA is TGTGCCAGCAGCTTACTAGCGGGGTCCCCCAATGAGCAGTTCTTC.

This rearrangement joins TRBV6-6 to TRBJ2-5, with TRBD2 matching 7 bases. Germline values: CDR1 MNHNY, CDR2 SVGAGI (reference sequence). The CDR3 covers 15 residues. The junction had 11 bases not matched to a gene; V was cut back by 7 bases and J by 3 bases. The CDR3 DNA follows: TGTGCCAGCACCCCAGGCGCTAGCGGTAAAGAGACCCAGTACTTC. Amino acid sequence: CASTPGASGKETQYF.

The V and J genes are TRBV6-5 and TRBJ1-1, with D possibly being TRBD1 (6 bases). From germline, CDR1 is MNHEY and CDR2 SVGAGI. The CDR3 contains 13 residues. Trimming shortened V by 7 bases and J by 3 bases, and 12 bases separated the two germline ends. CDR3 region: CASTQRGYTEAFF. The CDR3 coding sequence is TGTGCCAGCACCCAAAGGGGGTACACTGAAGCTTTCTTT.

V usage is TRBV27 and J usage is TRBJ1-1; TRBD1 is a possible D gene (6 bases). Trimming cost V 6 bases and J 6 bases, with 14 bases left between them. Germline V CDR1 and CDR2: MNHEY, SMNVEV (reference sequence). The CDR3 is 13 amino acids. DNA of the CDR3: TGTGCCAGCAGCCCAGGGGTGAGGGCTGAAGCTTTCTTT. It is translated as CASSPGVRAEAFF.

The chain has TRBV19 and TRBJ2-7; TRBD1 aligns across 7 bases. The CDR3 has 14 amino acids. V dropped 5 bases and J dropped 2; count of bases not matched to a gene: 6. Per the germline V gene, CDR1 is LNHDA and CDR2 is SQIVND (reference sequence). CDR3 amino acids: CASSLRDRAYEQYF. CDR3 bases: TGTGCCAGTAGTCTCCGGGACAGAGCCTACGAGCAGTACTTC.

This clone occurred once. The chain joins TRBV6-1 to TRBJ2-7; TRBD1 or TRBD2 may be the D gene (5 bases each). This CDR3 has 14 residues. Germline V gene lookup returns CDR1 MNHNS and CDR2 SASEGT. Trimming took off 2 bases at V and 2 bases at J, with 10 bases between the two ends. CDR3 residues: CASSETGLAYEQYF. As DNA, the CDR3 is TGTGCCAGCAGTGAAACGGGGCTAGCCTACGAGCAGTACTTC.

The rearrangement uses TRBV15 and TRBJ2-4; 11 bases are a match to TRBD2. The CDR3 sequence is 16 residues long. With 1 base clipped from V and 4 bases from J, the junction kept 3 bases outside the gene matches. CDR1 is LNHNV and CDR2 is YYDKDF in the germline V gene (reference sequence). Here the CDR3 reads CATSRGGLAEKNIQYF. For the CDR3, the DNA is TGTGCCACCAGCAGAGGGGGACTAGCGGAGAAAAACATTCAGTACTTC. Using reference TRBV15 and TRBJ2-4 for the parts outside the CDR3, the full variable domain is DAMVIQNPRYQVTQFGKPVTLSCSQTLNHNVMYWYQQKSSQAPKLLFHYYDKDFNNEADTPDNFQSRRPNTSFCFLDIRSPGLGDTAMYLCATSRGGLAEKNIQYFGAGTRLSVL.

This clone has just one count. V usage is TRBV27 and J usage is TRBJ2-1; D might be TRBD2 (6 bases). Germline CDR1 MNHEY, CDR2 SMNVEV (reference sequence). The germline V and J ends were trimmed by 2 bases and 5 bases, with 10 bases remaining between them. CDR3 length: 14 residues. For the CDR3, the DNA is TGTGCCAGCAGTTTAGGCGGGACCCACAATGAGCAGTTCTTC. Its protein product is CASSLGGTHNEQFF.

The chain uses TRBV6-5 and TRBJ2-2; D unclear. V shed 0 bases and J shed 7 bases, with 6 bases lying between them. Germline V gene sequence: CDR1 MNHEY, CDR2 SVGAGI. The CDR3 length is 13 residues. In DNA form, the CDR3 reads TGTGCCAGCAGTTACTCGATTGGCGGGGAGCTGTTTTTT. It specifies CASSYSIGGELFF.

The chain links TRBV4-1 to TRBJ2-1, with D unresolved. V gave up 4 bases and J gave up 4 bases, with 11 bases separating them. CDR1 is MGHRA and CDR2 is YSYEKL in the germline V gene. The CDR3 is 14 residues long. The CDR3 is CASSPAPAYNEQFF. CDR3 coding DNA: TGCGCCAGCAGCCCGGCGCCTGCATACAATGAGCAGTTCTTC.

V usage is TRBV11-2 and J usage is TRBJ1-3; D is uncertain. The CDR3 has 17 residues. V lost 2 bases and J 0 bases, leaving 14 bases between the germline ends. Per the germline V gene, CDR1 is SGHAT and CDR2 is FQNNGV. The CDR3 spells CASSLYSGHYSGNTIYF. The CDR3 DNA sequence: TGTGCCAGCAGCTTATACTCGGGCCATTACTCTGGAAACACCATATATTTT.

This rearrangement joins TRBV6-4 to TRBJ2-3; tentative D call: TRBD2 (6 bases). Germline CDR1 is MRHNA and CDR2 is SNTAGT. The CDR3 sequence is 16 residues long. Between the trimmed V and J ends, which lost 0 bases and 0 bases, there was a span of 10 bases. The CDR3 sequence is CASSDSPGTSTDTQYF. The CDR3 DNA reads TGTGCCAGCAGTGACTCCCCAGGGACTAGCACAGATACGCAGTATTTT.

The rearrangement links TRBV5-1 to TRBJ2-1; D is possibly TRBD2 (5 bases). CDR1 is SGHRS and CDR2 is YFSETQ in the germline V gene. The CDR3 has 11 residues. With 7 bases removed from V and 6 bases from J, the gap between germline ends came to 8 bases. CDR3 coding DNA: TGCGCCAGCGCGGGCGGCAATGAGCAGTTCTTC. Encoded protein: CASAGGNEQFF. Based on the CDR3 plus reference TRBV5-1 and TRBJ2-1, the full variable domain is KAGVTQTPRYLIKTRGQQVTLSCSPISGHRSVSWYQQTPGQGLQFLFEYFSETQRNKGNFPGRFSGRQFSNSRSEMNVSTLELGDSALYLCASAGGNEQFFGPGTRLTVL.

CDR3: CASSVVGGELFF. Here the CDR3 DNA reads TGTGCCAGCAGCGTAGTGGGCGGGGAGCTGTTTTTT. The gene calls are TRBV9 and TRBJ2-2; D uncertain. Trimming shortened V by 0 bases and J by 7 bases, and 4 bases separated the two germline ends. This CDR3 is built from 12 residues. Per the germline V gene, CDR1 is SGDLS and CDR2 is YYNGEE.

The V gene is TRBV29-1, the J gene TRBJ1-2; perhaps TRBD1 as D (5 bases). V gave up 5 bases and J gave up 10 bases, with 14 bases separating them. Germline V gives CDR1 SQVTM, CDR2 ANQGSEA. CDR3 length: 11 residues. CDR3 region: CSVLTRGDYTF. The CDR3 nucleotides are TGCAGCGTTTTAACTCGGGGCGACTACACCTTC. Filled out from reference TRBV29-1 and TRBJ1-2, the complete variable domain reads SAVISQKPSRDICQRGTSLTIQCQVDSQVTMMFWYRQQPGQSLTLIATANQGSEATYESGFVIDKFPISRPNLTFSTLTVSNMSPEDSSIYLCSVLTRGDYTFGSGTRLTVV.

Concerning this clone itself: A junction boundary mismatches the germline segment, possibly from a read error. The CDR3 DNA reads as TGTGCTAGCAGCTCGGTAGACAGGGGGCATGGCAATGAGCAGTTCTTC. It codes for CASSSVDRGHGNEQFF. V is TRBV7-7 and J is TRBJ2-1; 10 bases are shared with TRBD1. Germline CDR1 reads SSHAT; CDR2 reads FNYEAQ (reference sequence). The CDR3 covers 16 residues. The full variable domain, in which reference TRBV7-7 and TRBJ2-1 provide the parts outside the CDR3, is GAGVSQSPRYKVTKRGQDVTLRCDPISSHATLYWYQQALGQGPEFLTYFNYEAQPDKSGLPSDRFSAERPEGSISTLTIQRTEQRDSAMYRCASSSVDRGHGNEQFFGPGTRLTVL.

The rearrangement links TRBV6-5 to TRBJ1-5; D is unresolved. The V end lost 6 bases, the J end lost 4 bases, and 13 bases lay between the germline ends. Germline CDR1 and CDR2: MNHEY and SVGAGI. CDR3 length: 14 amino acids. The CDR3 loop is CASRNNRPNQPQHF. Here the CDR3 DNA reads TGTGCCAGCAGAAACAACCGCCCTAATCAGCCCCAGCATTTT.

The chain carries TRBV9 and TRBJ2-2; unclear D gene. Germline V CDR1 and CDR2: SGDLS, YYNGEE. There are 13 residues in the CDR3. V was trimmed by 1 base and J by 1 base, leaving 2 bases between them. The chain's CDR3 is CASSVKNTGELFF. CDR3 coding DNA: TGTGCCAGCAGCGTAAAGAACACCGGGGAGCTGTTTTTT.